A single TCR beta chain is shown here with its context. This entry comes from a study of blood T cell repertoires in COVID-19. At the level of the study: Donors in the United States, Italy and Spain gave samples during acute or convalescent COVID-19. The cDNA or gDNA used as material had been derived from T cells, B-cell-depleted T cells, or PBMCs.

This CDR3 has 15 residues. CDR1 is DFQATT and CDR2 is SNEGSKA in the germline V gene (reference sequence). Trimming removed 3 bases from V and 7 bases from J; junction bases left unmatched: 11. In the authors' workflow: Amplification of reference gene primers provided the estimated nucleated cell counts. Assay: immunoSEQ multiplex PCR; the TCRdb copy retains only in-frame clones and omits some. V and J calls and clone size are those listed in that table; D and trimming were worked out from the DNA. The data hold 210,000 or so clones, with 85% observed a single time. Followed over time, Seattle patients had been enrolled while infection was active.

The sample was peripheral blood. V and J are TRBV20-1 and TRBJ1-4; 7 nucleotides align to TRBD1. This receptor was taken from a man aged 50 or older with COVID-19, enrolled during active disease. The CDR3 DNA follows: TGCAGTGCTAGTGCAACAGGGGCCGGTAGTGAAAAACTGTTTTTT. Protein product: CSASATGAGSEKLFF.